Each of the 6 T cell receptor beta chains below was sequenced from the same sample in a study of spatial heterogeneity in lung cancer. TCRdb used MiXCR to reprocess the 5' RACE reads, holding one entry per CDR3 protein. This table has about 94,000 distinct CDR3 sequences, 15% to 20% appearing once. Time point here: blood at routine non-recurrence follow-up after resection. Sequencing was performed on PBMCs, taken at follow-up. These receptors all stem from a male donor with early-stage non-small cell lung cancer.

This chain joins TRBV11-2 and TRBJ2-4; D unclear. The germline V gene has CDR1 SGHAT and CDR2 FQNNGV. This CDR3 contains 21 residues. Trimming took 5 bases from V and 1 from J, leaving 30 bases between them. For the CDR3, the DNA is TGTGCCAGCAGCCTCCTGATTACGACGACACTTTCGACGAAGGCCAAAAACATTCAGTACTTC. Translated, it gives CASSLLITTTLSTKAKNIQYF.

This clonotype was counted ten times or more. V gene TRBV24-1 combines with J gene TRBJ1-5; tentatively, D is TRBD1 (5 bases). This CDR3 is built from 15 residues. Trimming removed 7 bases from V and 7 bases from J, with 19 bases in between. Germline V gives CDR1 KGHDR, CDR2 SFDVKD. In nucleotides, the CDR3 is TGTGCCACCAGCCAAGATGGGGCGGGGTCACAGCCCCAGCATTTT. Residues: CATSQDGAGSQPQHF.

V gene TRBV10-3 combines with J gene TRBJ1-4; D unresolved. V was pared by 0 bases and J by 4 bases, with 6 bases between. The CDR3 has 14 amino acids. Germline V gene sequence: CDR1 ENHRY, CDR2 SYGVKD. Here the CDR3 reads CAISESGGNEKLFF. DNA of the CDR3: TGTGCCATCAGTGAGTCGGGCGGTAATGAAAAACTGTTTTTT.

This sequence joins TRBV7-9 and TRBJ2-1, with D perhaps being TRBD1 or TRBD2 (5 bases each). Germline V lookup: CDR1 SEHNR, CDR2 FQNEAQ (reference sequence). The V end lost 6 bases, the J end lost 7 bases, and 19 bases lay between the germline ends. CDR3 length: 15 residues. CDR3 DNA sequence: TGTGCCAGCAGAAACTGGGTAGCCGGGGCGAATGAGCAGTTCTTC. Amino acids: CASRNWVAGANEQFF.

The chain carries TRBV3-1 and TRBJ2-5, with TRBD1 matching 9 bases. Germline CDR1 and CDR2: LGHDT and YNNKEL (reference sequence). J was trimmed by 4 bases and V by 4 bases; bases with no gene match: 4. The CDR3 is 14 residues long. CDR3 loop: CASSPGTGPETQYF. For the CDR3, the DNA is TGTGCCAGCAGCCCCGGGACAGGGCCAGAGACCCAGTACTTC.

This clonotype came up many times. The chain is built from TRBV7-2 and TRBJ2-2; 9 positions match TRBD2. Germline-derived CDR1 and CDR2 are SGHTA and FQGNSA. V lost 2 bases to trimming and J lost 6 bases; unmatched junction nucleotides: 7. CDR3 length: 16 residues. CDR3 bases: TGTGCCAGCAGCTTAATTTTTAGCGGGAGAGCCGGGGAGCTGTTTTTT. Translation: CASSLIFSGRAGELFF.